This passage covers 18 T cell receptor beta chains from one sample sequenced in a study of response to subunit inactivated influenza vaccine. MiXCR, applied by TCRdb to the RT-PCR reads, yields one record per CDR3 protein. The sample lists a few hundred thousand distinct CDR3 sequences, 22% occurring once. Sequencing used PBMCs from blood, obtained about 20 months after vaccination. These receptor sequences come from a man in his fifties or sixties who received an inactivated influenza vaccine.

This chain connects TRBV5-1 to TRBJ2-7; TRBD2 matches 14 bases. Trimming took 3 bases from V and 6 from J; bases not matched to a gene: 2. CDR3 size: 14 residues. Germline lookup yields CDR1 SGHRS and CDR2 YFSETQ. CDR3 DNA sequence: TGCGCCAGCAGCTCGGGACTAGCGGGGGCCGAGCAGTACTTC. Translated, it gives CASSSGLAGAEQYF.

This clonotype appeared a few times. CDR3 residues: CAISDGQGGNQPQHF. In nucleotides, the CDR3 is TGTGCCATCAGTGACGGACAGGGGGGCAATCAGCCCCAGCATTTT. The chain is built from TRBV10-3 and TRBJ1-5; 10 positions agree with TRBD1. Germline V gene sequence: CDR1 ENHRY, CDR2 SYGVKD. J gave up 2 bases and V 3 bases, and 1 base lay outside the gene matches. The CDR3 is made up of 15 amino acids.

This clonotype was picked up a small number of times. This rearrangement joins TRBV29-1 to TRBJ1-5; D unclear. Germline V gives CDR1 SQVTM, CDR2 ANQGSEA. V was pared by 6 bases and J by 5 bases, with 5 bases between. The CDR3 extends over 10 amino acids. Here the CDR3 reads CSVVYQPQHF. The CDR3, as DNA: TGCAGCGTCGTTTATCAGCCCCAGCATTTT.

This rearrangement joins TRBV4-3 to TRBJ2-1; 14 nucleotides agree with TRBD2. CDR3 length: 18 residues. Per the germline V gene, CDR1 is LGHNA and CDR2 is YSLEER. Losses at the gene ends were 4 bases for V and 3 bases for J; bases not matched to a gene: 8. CDR3: CASSPRTSGGNRYNEQFF. As DNA, the CDR3 is TGCGCCAGCAGCCCTCGGACTAGCGGGGGGAATCGCTACAATGAGCAGTTCTTC.

The chain combines TRBV25-1 with TRBJ2-7; D ambiguous. The CDR3 loop spans 11 amino acids. Germline loops: CDR1 MGHDK, CDR2 SYGVNS. Trimming took 2 bases from V and 5 from J, leaving 4 bases between them. CDR3 nucleotide sequence: TGTGCCAGCAGTGAAAATCACGAGCAGTACTTC. It yields the protein CASSENHEQYF.

This clonotype was seen only a few times. The chain recombines TRBV20-1 with TRBJ2-7; D not resolved. V lost 6 bases and J lost 0, with 24 bases in between. There are 17 residues in the CDR3. Germline CDR1 reads DFQATT; CDR2 reads SNEGSKA (reference sequence). The CDR3 DNA reads TGCAGTGCAAATCATGTCTCCTCGGGCTACAGCTCCTACGAGCAGTACTTC. Its protein product is CSANHVSSGYSSYEQYF.

A few counts support this clonotype. The chain couples TRBV2 to TRBJ1-5, with TRBD1 as a possible D gene (6 bases). CDR3 length: 13 amino acids. Trimming took off 5 bases at V and 9 bases at J, with 14 bases between the two ends. CDR1 and CDR2 from the germline V gene are SNHLY and FYNNEI. The DNA for the CDR3 is TGTGCCAGCAGTCAGGGGCCCGGCCTGCCCCAGCATTTT. It is translated as CASSQGPGLPQHF.

The gene calls are TRBV6-1 and TRBJ1-1; possible D gene TRBD1, 6 bases. V was cut by 6 bases and J by 2 bases, with 13 bases left in between. The CDR3 is 14 amino acids. The V gene's germline CDR1 is MNHNS and CDR2 SASEGT. The CDR3 DNA is TGTGCCAGCAGGAGGACAGTCGGCAACACTGAAGCTTTCTTT. It translates to CASRRTVGNTEAFF.

A few counts support this clonotype. The V call is TRBV30, the J call TRBJ2-1; D is unclear. There are 11 residues in the CDR3. CDR1 and CDR2 (germline): GTSNPN, SVGIG (reference sequence). The V end was cut by 3 bases, the J end by 10 bases, with 10 bases between. The CDR3: CAWRRQIEQFF. Written as DNA, the CDR3 is TGTGCCTGGAGAAGGCAGATAGAGCAGTTCTTC.

This clonotype showed up many times. This sequence joins TRBV29-1 and TRBJ1-1, with D perhaps TRBD1 (5 bases). CDR3 length equals 14 residues. Germline CDR1 and CDR2: SQVTM and ANQGSEA. V was clipped by 0 bases and J by 0 bases, with 8 bases between them. CDR3 loop: CSVEEQGMNTEAFF. The CDR3 DNA reads as TGCAGCGTTGAAGAGCAGGGTATGAACACTGAAGCTTTCTTT.

This rearrangement joins TRBV5-1 to TRBJ2-5; D is ambiguous. CDR3 size: 14 residues. Trimming stripped 4 bases from V and 3 bases from J, with 13 bases between. The V gene's germline CDR1 is SGHRS and CDR2 YFSETQ. The CDR3 bases are TGCGCCAGCAGCACCTGGGATGCCAAAGAGACCCAGTACTTC. Residues: CASSTWDAKETQYF.

The chain joins TRBV2 to TRBJ2-7; 10 bases agree with TRBD2. The CDR3 runs to 14 residues. The trim removed 8 bases at V and 2 bases at J, leaving 6 bases unmatched. The germline V gene has CDR1 SNHLY and CDR2 FYNNEI. CDR3 sequence (DNA): TGTGCCAGCTCCCCTAGCGGGGGACCCTACGAGCAGTACTTC. Translating gives CASSPSGGPYEQYF.

At least ten counts were recorded for this clonotype. This chain uses TRBV4-3 with TRBJ1-2, with no clear D. The CDR3 has 15 residues. Germline values: CDR1 LGHNA, CDR2 YSLEER. With 3 bases removed from V and 4 bases from J, the gap between germline ends came to 15 bases. The CDR3 reads CASSQAGKRSYGYTF. DNA for the CDR3: TGCGCCAGCAGCCAGGCGGGCAAGAGGAGCTATGGCTACACCTTC.

Many counts were recorded for this clonotype. The chain is built from TRBV4-2 and TRBJ1-2, with 9 bases lining up with TRBD1. CDR3 length: 15 amino acids. Germline assignment: CDR1 LGHNA and CDR2 YNFKEQ. V was clipped by 0 bases and J by 4 bases; unmatched bases: 3. CDR3 residues: CASSQETGGPYGYTF. The CDR3 DNA sequence: TGTGCCAGCAGCCAAGAAACAGGGGGCCCCTATGGCTACACCTTC.

This clonotype was counted many times. The chain employs TRBV4-3 and TRBJ2-4; D not resolved. The CDR3 covers 14 residues. Germline-derived CDR1 and CDR2 are LGHNA and YSLEER. The ends were cut back, 2 bases at V and 5 bases at J, with 10 bases in the middle. CDR3 in DNA: TGCGCCAGCAGCCAAAGTCGTATGGAAAACATTCAGTACTTC. Translating gives CASSQSRMENIQYF.

This clonotype occurred a few times. This chain links TRBV28 with TRBJ1-6; 9 nucleotides line up with TRBD1. CDR1 MDHEN and CDR2 SYDVKM come from the germline V gene. V lost 5 bases to trimming and J lost 7 bases; unmatched junction nucleotides: 6. This CDR3 spans 15 amino acids. The CDR3 bases are TGTGCCAGCAGTAACGACAGGGGGAGGAATTCACCCCTCCACTTT. Its protein is CASSNDRGRNSPLHF.

This chain joins TRBV29-1 and TRBJ1-5, with a weak D call TRBD1 (5 bases). Germline-derived CDR1 and CDR2 are SQVTM and ANQGSEA. V lost 4 bases to trimming and J lost 5 bases, with 12 bases between them. The CDR3 extends over 13 amino acids. In DNA, the CDR3 is TGCAGCGTTGGGTCAGGGAATCATCAGCCCCAGCATTTT. This gives the protein CSVGSGNHQPQHF. The whole variable domain, remainder taken from reference TRBV29-1 and TRBJ1-5, is SAVISQKPSRDICQRGTSLTIQCQVDSQVTMMFWYRQQPGQSLTLIATANQGSEATYESGFVIDKFPISRPNLTFSTLTVSNMSPEDSSIYLCSVGSGNHQPQHFGDGTRLSIL.

This clonotype has just a few counts. One junction end does not reproduce the germline sequence, and a read error may be involved. CDR3 sequence: CASKWTSGWRHLQYF. The CDR3 nucleotides are TGCGCAAGCAAGTGGACTAGCGGGTGGCGTCACCTGCAGTATTTT. The chain employs TRBV6-1 and TRBJ2-3, with 11 bases aligning to TRBD2. The CDR3 is 15 residues long. CDR1 MNHNS and CDR2 SASEGT come from the germline V gene.